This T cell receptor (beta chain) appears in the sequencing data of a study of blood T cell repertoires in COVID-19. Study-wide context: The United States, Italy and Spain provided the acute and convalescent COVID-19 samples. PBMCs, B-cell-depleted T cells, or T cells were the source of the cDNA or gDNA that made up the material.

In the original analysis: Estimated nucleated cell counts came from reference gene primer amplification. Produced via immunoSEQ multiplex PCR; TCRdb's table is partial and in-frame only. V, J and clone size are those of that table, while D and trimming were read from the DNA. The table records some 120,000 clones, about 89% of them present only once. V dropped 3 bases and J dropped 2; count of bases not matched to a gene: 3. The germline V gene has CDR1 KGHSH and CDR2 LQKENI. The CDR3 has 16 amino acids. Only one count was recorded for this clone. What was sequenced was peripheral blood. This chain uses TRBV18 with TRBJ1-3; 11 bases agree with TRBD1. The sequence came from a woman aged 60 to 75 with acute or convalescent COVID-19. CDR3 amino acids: CASSPLGQGAGNTIYF. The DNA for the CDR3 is TGTGCCAGCTCACCCCTGGGACAGGGGGCTGGAAACACCATATATTTT.